This T cell receptor beta chain was profiled in a study of T-cell memory formation after mild COVID-19. Study-level information: There were largely donor-specific TCR clusters. Study-wide results and limits: CD4+ bias marked clones expanding day 15 to 37, unlike balanced contracting clones.

Comments on this clonotype: Its antigen remains unknown.

CDR3 size: 16 residues. The V gene lost 0 bases and the J gene lost 0 bases, with 9 bases spanning the gap. Germline V CDR1 and CDR2: LGHDT, YNNKEL (reference sequence). From the 5' RACE reads, TCRdb called clonotypes with MiXCR, one entry per CDR3 protein. The sample has over 450,000 distinct CDR3 sequences; about 20% are singletons. Material for sequencing was PBMCs or a T cell subset sorted from them (not recorded which). This clonotype was obtained from an adult woman who had mild COVID-19 (a few samples of this study predate the infection). Cell type and time point are not known. The chain employs TRBV3-1 and TRBJ2-1; TRBD2 is a possible D gene (5 bases). The CDR3, as DNA: TGTGCCAGCAGCCAAGATTCGGGGATCTCCTACAATGAGCAGTTCTTC. Translated: CASSQDSGISYNEQFF.